Listed below are T cell receptor beta chains from one sample, sequenced in a study of cytomegalovirus exposure and HLA in healthy donors. Measured with immunoSEQ multiplex PCR; TCRdb has only the in-frame clones, and not every one. The data contain about 78,000 clones, 72% of them singletons. Specimen: PBMCs. The source of these receptors is a woman between 40 and 55 years old in good health and CMV-seropositive. CDR3s leave out the opening cysteine and the closing phenylalanine or tryptophan. Each record gives: V gene, J gene, CDR3 protein.

>TRBV5-8|TRBJ1-1
ASSFVGLTEAF
>TRBV6-5|TRBJ1-2
ASSPDGAYGYP
>TRBV5-4|TRBJ2-5
ASSLVGSHVAGKSETQY
>TRBV27|TRBJ1-6
ASSTDWESSYNSPLH
>TRBV28|TRBJ2-7
ASRGLNGEQY
>TRBV30|TRBJ2-2
AWSVGGSGTGELF
>TRBV5-1|TRBJ2-4
ASNRDTGDIQY
>TRBV19|TRBJ2-7
ASSPMDSSYEQY
>TRBV2|TRBJ1-1
ASRVHGTGTAEAF
>TRBV29-1|TRBJ1-5
SVGAAFNQPQH
>TRBV5-4|TRBJ1-1
ASSLDAGDTEAF
>TRBV5-1|TRBJ2-7
ASSLGQFYEQY
>TRBV27|TRBJ1-2
ASTSDRSYGYT
>TRBV6-1|TRBJ1-1
ASSEGQGADTEAF
>TRBV29-1|TRBJ1-1
SVPPSGAGHTEAF
>TRBV10-3|TRBJ1-5
AISETGDNQPQH
>TRBV6-5|TRBJ2-7
ASSYDRGYEQY
>TRBV2|TRBJ2-1
ASRSNGNEQF
>TRBV27|TRBJ1-2
ASSWDRGLGGYT
>TRBV15|TRBJ1-2
ATSREREASNYGYT
>TRBV19|TRBJ1-1
ASSRGDKAF
>TRBV30|TRBJ1-2
AWSYKGFGYGYT
>TRBV18|TRBJ1-1
ASSPEGRSAF
>TRBV27|TRBJ2-5
ASSSRTSGRGEETQY
>TRBV4-2|TRBJ1-5
ASGEDRANQPQH
>TRBV7-2|TRBJ2-7
ASRGGGTYEQY
>TRBV4-1|TRBJ1-2
ASSQEEGGSGYT
>TRBV2|TRBJ2-1
ASRRDHNEQF
>TRBV4-1|TRBJ1-1
ASSQDRIDRGLNTEAF
>TRBV6-1|TRBJ2-1
ASSEEQVDEQF
>TRBV11-1|TRBJ2-7
ASSLALGTSYEQY
>TRBV10-3|TRBJ1-1
AISEVGGTEAF
>TRBV6-6|TRBJ2-7
ASSVSSSSYEQY
>TRBV6-1|TRBJ1-5
ASSYGGNNQPQH
>TRBV5-1|TRBJ2-3
ASSLTSGRTDTQY
>TRBV12-5|TRBJ1-5
ASGLGETGHQPQH
>TRBV7-2|TRBJ2-7
ASSIGAGGPYEQY
>TRBV19|TRBJ1-1
ASTTGGGGNTEAF
>TRBV30|TRBJ1-2
ACSRDRANYGYT
>TRBV29-1|TRBJ1-1
SVQDSGLNTEAF
>TRBV7-8|TRBJ1-1
ASSLAPGGDTEAF
>TRBV7-9|TRBJ2-2
ASTPWAGGPSGELF
>TRBV27|TRBJ1-2
ASSRLGTGVVGYT